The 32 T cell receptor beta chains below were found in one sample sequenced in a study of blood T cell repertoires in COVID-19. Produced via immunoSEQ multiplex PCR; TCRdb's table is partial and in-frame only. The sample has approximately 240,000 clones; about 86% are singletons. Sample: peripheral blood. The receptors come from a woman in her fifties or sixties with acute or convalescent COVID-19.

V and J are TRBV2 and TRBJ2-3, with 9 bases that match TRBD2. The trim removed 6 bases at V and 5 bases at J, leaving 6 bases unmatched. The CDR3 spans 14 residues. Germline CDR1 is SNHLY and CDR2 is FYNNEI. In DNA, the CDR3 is TGTGCCAGCAGACCGGGACTAGCCCTAGATACGCAGTATTTT. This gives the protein CASRPGLALDTQYF.

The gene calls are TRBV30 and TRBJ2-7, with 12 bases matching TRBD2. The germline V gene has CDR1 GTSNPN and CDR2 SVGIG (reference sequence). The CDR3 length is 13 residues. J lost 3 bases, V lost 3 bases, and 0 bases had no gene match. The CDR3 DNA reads TGTGCCTGGAGGGGACTAGCGGGCTACGAGCAGTACTTC. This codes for CAWRGLAGYEQYF. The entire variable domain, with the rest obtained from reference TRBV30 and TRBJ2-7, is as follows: SQTIHQWPATLVQPVGSPLSLECTVEGTSNPNLYWYRQAAGRGLQLLFYSVGIGQISSEVPQNLSASRPQDRQFILSSKKLLLSDSGFYLCAWRGLAGYEQYFGPGTRLTVT.

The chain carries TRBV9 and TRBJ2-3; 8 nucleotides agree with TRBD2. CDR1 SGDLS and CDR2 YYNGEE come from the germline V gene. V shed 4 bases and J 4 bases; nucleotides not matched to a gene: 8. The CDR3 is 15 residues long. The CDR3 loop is CASSFTGGAADTQYF. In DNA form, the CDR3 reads TGTGCCAGCAGCTTCACCGGGGGGGCCGCAGATACGCAGTATTTT.

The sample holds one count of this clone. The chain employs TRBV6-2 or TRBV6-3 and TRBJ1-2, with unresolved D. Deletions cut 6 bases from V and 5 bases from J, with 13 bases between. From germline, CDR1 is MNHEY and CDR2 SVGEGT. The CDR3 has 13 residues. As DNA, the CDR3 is TGTGCCAGCAGCCTTACAGACGGTTATGGCTACACCTTC. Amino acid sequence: CASSLTDGYGYTF.

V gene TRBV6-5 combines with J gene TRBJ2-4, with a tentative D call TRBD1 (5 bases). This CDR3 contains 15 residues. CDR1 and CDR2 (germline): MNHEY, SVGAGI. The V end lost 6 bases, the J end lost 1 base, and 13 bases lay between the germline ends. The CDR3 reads CASRVRGLAKNIQYF. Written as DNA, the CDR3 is TGTGCCAGCAGAGTAAGGGGTTTGGCCAAAAACATTCAGTACTTC.

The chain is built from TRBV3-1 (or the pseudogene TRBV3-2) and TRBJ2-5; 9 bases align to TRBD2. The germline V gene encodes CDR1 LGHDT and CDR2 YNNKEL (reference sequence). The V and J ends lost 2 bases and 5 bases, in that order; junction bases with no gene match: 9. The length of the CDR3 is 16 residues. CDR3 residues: CASSQKGGGAVETQYF. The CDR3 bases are TGTGCCAGCAGCCAAAAGGGCGGGGGGGCCGTGGAGACCCAGTACTTC.

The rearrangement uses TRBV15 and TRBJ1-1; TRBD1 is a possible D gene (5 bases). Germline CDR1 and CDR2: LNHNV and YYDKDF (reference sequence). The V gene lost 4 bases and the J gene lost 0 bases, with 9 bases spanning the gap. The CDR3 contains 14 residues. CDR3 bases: TGTGCCACCAGCAAGAACAGGTTGAACACTGAAGCTTTCTTT. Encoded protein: CATSKNRLNTEAFF.

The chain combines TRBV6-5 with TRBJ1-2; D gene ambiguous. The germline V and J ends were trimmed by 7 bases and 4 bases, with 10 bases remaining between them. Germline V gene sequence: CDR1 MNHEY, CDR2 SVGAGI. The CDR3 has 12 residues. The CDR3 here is CASTREGYGYTF. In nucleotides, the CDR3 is TGTGCCAGCACCCGGGAGGGCTATGGCTACACCTTC.

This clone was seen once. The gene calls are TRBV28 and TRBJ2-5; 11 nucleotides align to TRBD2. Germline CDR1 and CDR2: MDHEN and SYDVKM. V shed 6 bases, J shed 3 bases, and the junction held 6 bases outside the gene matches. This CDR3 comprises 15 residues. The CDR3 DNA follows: TGTGCCAGCAGCCCGGGACTAGCGGTCGAAGAGACCCAGTACTTC. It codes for CASSPGLAVEETQYF.

The CDR3 DNA sequence: TGTGCCAGCAGACCCGGACAGGGAGCACCCCTCCACTTT. Translating it yields CASRPGQGAPLHF. The chain carries TRBV28 and TRBJ1-6, with 8 bases fitting TRBD1. The CDR3 has 13 amino acids. CDR1 is MDHEN, CDR2 SYDVKM, per germline. Trimming took 6 bases from V and 11 from J; bases not matched to a gene: 6. The whole variable domain, filled in from reference TRBV28 and TRBJ1-6, reads DVKVTQSSRYLVKRTGEKVFLECVQDMDHENMFWYRQDPGLGLRLIYFSYDVKMKEKGDIPEGYSVSREKKERFSLILESASTNQTSMYLCASRPGQGAPLHFGNGTRLTVT.

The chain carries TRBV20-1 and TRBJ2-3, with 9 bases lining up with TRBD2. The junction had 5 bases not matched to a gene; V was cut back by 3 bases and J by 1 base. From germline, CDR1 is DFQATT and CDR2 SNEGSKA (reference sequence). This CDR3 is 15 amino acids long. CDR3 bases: TGCAGTGCTAGTAAGCAGCGGGGGGGCACAGATACGCAGTATTTT. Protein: CSASKQRGGTDTQYF.

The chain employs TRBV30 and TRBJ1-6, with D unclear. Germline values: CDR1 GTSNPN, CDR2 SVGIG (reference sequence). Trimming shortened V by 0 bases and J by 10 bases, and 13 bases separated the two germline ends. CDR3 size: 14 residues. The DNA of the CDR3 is TGTGCCTGGAGTGTATCCGGGGAGGGCTCACCCCTCCACTTT. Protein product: CAWSVSGEGSPLHF.

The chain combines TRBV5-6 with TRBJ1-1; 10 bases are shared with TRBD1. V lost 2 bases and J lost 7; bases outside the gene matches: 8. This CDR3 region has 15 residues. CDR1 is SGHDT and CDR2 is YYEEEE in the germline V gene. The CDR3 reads CASSFPGTGEYEAFF. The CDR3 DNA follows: TGTGCCAGCAGCTTCCCGGGGACAGGGGAATATGAAGCTTTCTTT.

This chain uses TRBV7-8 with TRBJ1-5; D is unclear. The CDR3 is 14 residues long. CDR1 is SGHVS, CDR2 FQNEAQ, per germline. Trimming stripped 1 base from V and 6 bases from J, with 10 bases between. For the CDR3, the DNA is TGTGCCAGCAGCTTAGGGGCGGCGGGTCAGCCCCAGCATTTT. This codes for CASSLGAAGQPQHF. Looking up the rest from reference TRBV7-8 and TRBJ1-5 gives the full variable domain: GAGVSQSPRYKVAKRGQDVALRCDPISGHVSLFWYQQALGQGPEFLTYFQNEAQLDKSGLPSDRFFAERPEGSVSTLKIQRTQQEDSAVYLCASSLGAAGQPQHFGDGTRLSIL.

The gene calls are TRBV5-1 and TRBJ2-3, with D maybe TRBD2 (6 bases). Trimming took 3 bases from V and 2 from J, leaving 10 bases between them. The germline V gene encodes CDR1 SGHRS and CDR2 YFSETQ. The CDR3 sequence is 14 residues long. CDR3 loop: CASSWTGDTDTQYF. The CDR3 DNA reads TGCGCCAGCAGCTGGACGGGGGACACAGATACGCAGTATTTT.

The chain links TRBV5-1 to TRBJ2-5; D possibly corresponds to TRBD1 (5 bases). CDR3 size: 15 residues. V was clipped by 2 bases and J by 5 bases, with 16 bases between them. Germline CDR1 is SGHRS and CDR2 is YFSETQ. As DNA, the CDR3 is TGCGCCAGCAGCTTCGGAGACAGAGACCCGGAGACCCAGTACTTC. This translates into CASSFGDRDPETQYF.

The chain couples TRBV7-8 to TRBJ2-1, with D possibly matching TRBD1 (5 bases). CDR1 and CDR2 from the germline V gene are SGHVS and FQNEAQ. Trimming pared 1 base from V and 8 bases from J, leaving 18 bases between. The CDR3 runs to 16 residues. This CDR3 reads CASSLVRQSSSYEQFF. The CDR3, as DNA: TGTGCCAGCAGCTTAGTCAGACAGTCAAGTAGCTATGAGCAGTTCTTC.

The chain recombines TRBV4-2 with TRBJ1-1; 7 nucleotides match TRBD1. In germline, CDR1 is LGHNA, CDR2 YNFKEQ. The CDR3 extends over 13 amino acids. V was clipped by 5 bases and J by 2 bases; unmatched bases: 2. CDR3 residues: CASSRTGNTEAFF. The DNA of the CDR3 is TGTGCCAGCAGCAGGACAGGCAACACTGAAGCTTTCTTT.

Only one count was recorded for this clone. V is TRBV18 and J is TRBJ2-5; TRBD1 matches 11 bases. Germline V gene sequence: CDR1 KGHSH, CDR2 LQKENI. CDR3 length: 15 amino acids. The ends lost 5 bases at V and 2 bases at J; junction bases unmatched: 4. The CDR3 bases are TGTGCCAGCTCAGCGGACAGGGGGCTTCAAGAGACCCAGTACTTC. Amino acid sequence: CASSADRGLQETQYF.

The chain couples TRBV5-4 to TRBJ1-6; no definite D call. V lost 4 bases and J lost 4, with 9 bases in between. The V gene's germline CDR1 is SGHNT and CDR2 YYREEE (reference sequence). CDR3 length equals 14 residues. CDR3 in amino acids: CASSPGDYNSPLHF. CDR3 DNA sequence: TGTGCCAGCAGCCCGGGAGATTATAATTCACCCCTCCACTTT.

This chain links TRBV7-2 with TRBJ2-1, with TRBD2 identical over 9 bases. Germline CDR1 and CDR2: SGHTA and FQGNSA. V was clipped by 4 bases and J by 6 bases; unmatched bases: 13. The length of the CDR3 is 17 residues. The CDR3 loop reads CASSSRLLAGWPNEQFF. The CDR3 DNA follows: TGTGCCAGCAGCTCCCGCCTACTAGCGGGTTGGCCCAATGAGCAGTTCTTC.

The CDR3 DNA is TGCGCCAGCAGCTTTAAAGGACAGAACACTGAAGCTTTCTTT. Protein product: CASSFKGQNTEAFF. The chain links TRBV5-1 to TRBJ1-1; the D gene is possibly TRBD1 (5 bases). Trimming stripped 2 bases from V and 1 base from J, with 9 bases between. Germline V gene sequence: CDR1 SGHRS, CDR2 YFSETQ. CDR3 length equals 14 residues.

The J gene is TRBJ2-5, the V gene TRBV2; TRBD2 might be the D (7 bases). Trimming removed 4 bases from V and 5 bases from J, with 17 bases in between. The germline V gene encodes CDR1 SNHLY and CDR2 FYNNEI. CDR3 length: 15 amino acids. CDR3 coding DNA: TGTGCCAGCAGTGGGAAAGGGGGGGCCTTGGAGACCCAGTACTTC. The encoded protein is CASSGKGGALETQYF.

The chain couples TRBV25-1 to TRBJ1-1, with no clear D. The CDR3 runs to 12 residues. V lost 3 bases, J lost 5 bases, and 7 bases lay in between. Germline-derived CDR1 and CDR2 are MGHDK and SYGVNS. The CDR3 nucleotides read TGTGCCAGCAGTGACCGTTCGACTGAAGCTTTCTTT. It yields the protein CASSDRSTEAFF.

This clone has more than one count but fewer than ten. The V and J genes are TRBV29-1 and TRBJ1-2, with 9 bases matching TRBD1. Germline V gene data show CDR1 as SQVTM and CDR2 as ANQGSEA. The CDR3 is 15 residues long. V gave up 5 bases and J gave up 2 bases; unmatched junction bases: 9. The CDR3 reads CSVIIQGAANYGYTF. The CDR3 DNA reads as TGCAGCGTTATCATACAGGGGGCGGCGAACTATGGCTACACCTTC.

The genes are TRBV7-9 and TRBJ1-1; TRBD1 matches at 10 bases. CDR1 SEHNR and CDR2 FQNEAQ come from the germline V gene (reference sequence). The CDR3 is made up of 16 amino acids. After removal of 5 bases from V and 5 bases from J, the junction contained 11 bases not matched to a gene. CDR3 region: CASSRDRDRGRTEAFF. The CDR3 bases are TGTGCCAGCAGCCGGGACAGGGACAGGGGACGAACTGAAGCTTTCTTT.

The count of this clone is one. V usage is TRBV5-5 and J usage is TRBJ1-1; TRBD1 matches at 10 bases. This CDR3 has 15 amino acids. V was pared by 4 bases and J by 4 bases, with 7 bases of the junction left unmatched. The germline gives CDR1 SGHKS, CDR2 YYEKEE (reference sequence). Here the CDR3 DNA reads TGTGCCAGCAGCATGGCCGGGACAGGGGTCACTGAAGCTTTCTTT. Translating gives CASSMAGTGVTEAFF.

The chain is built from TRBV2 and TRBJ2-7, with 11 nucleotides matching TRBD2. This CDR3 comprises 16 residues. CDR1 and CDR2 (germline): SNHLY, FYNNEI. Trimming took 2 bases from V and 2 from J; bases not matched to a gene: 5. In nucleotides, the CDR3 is TGTGCCAGCAGTGAAATGTTAGCGGGGGGGACCTACGAGCAGTACTTC. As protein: CASSEMLAGGTYEQYF.

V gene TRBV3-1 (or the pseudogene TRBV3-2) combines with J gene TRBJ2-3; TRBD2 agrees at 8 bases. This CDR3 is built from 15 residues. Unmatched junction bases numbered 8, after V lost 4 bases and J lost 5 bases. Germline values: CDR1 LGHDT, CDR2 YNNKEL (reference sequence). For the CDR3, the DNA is TGTGCCAGCAGCCTTTTCAGCGGGGGCCGAGATACGCAGTATTTT. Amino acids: CASSLFSGGRDTQYF.

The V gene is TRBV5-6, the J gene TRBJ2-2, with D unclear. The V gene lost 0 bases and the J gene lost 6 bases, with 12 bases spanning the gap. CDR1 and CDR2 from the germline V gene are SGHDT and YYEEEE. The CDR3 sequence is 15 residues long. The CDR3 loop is CASSLEYRPSGELFF. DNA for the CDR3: TGTGCCAGCAGCTTGGAGTACAGACCCTCCGGGGAGCTGTTTTTT.

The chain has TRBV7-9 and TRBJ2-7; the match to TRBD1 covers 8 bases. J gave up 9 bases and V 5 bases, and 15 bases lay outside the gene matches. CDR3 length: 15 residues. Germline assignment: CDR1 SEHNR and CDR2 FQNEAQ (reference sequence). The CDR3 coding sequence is TGTGCCAGCAGCCAAGCCCAACGGGACAGGTCTCCGCAGTACTTC. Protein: CASSQAQRDRSPQYF. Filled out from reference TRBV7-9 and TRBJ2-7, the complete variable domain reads DTGVSQNPRHKITKRGQNVTFRCDPISEHNRLYWYRQTLGQGPEFLTYFQNEAQLEKSRLLSDRFSAERPKGSFSTLEIQRTEQGDSAMYLCASSQAQRDRSPQYFGPGTRLTVT.

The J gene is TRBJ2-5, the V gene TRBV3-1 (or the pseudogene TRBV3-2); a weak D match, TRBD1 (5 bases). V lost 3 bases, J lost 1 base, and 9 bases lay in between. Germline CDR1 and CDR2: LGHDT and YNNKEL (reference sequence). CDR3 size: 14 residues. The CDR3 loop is CASSQAGFQETQYF. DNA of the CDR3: TGTGCCAGCAGCCAGGCAGGGTTCCAAGAGACCCAGTACTTC.